The 5 T cell receptor beta chains given below trace back to one sample, sequenced in a study of tumor-infiltrating lymphocytes in oesophageal squamous cell carcinoma. TCRdb re-analysed the PCR reads in MiXCR, keeping a single row per CDR3 protein. This sample yields roughly 20,000 distinct CDR3 sequences, of which approximately 40% are seen a single time; just under 20% belongs to the top ten. The sample taken for sequencing was esophageal tumor tissue. The receptor set was obtained from a male donor with esophageal squamous cell carcinoma.

This clonotype has a handful of counts. The V and J genes are TRBV7-9 and TRBJ2-6; 12 bases are a match to TRBD2. V lost 2 bases, J lost 4 bases, and 18 bases stayed unmatched. This CDR3 has 22 residues. Germline V gene lookup returns CDR1 SEHNR and CDR2 FQNEAQ (reference sequence). The CDR3: CASSLRIIGASGRAFGANVLTF. The CDR3 nucleotides are TGTGCCAGCAGCTTACGAATCATCGGCGCTAGCGGGAGGGCCTTCGGGGCCAACGTCCTGACTTTC.

The chain combines TRBV7-2 with TRBJ2-5; D is unresolved. Judging by the DNA end, TRBJ2-3 fits better; the J call may be wrong. Germline CDR1 SGHTA, CDR2 FQGNSA. This CDR3 is 17 amino acids long. CDR3 loop: CASSLASGSTITDTQYF. The CDR3 DNA reads as TGTGCCAGCAGCTTAGCGTCCGGCTCCACAATCACAGATACGCAGTATTTT.

In its sample, this clonotype was seen once. This chain links TRBV11-2 with TRBJ2-5, with TRBD2 as a possible D gene (6 bases). The better agreement between TRBJ2-1 and the DNA end casts doubt on the J call. There are 15 residues in the CDR3. Germline loops: CDR1 SGHAT, CDR2 FQNNGV. CDR3 loop: CASSLGVGGYNEQFF. The CDR3 DNA is TGTGCCAGCAGCTTAGGTGTGGGAGGCTACAATGAGCAGTTCTTC.

Comments on this clonotype: An end of the junction does not agree with germline; a read error may underlie this. This rearrangement joins TRBV7-1 to TRBJ1-4, with D uncertain. TRBV7-1 counts as an open reading frame of uncertain function. The CDR3 is made up of 15 amino acids. Written as DNA, the CDR3 is TGTGCCAGCAGCGCAGCCGTGGGAGCGGGAGAAAAACTGTTTTTT. Translation gives CASSAAVGAGEKLFF.

The chain combines TRBV28 with TRBJ2-1; D is possibly TRBD2 (7 bases). V was cut by 5 bases and J by 0 bases, with 17 bases left in between. Germline V gives CDR1 MDHEN, CDR2 SYDVKM. The CDR3 totals 17 residues. This CDR3 is CASSALGGGISYNEQFF. DNA of the CDR3: TGTGCCAGCAGTGCCCTAGGGGGGGGAATCTCCTACAATGAGCAGTTCTTC.